This T cell receptor beta chain is from a study of cytomegalovirus exposure and HLA in healthy donors. Germline-derived CDR1 and CDR2 are MNHEY and SMNVEV (reference sequence). Deletions cut 3 bases from V and 6 bases from J, with 12 bases between. This CDR3 spans 13 amino acids. The PCR was carried out with 60 Vbeta primers and 13 Jbeta primers. The protocol was immunoSEQ multiplex PCR, while the TCRdb copy is restricted to in-frame clones and leaves out a portion. Here the sample spans 150,000 to 200,000 clones, approximately 88% being singletons. The chain carries TRBV27 and TRBJ2-7; weak D call: TRBD2 (6 bases). The sequenced sample consisted of PBMCs. The receptor comes from a woman aged 50 to 65 in good health and CMV-seropositive. The CDR3, as DNA: TGTGCCAGCAGTTTCGGGGGAGGTGCCGAGCAGTACTTC. This encodes CASSFGGGAEQYF.